The 20 T cell receptor beta chains below come from one sample, sequenced in a study of shared T cell receptors in the human thymus. Some clones are missing from TCRdb's copy, which holds only in-frame ones; the method was immunoSEQ multiplex PCR. Of 600,000 to 900,000 clones in the sample, 70% to 90% were seen once. These data were also filed under a second study, of human thymus T cells.

Material: thymocytes. The receptors originated from a girl less than two years old with a congenital heart defect.

The V and J genes are TRBV6-1 and TRBJ2-7; TRBD2 agrees at 8 bases. In germline, CDR1 is MNHNS, CDR2 SASEGT. Trimming removed 10 bases from V and 5 bases from J; junction bases left unmatched: 13. The CDR3 consists of 14 residues. In DNA form, the CDR3 reads TGTGCCACCTCAACCCCGGGGGGGAACGACGAGCAGTACTTC. As protein: CATSTPGGNDEQYF.

The V call is TRBV4-3, the J call TRBJ1-1, with D tentatively TRBD1 (5 bases). Trimming removed 0 bases at V and 0 bases at J, with 14 bases between. From germline, CDR1 is LGHNA and CDR2 YSLEER. This CDR3 contains 17 residues. The CDR3 sequence is CASSQDAYRRMNTEAFF. CDR3 sequence (DNA): TGCGCCAGCAGCCAAGATGCATACAGGCGTATGAACACTGAAGCTTTCTTT.

The chain links TRBV27 to TRBJ2-4; 12 nucleotides align to TRBD2. Germline V lookup: CDR1 MNHEY, CDR2 SMNVEV (reference sequence). With V trimmed by 2 bases and J by 1 base, 6 bases remained unmatched. The CDR3 is 18 residues long. CDR3 DNA: TGTGCCAGCAGTTTAGCTAGCGGGGGGGCCGGGGCCAAAAACATTCAGTACTTC. This codes for CASSLASGGAGAKNIQYF.

As to this clone: A junction boundary mismatches the germline segment, possibly from a read error. The genes are TRBV7-7 and TRBJ1-5; D possibly corresponds to TRBD1 (5 bases). The CDR3 is made up of 13 amino acids. CDR1 is SSHAT, CDR2 FNYEAQ, per germline (reference sequence). Here the CDR3 reads CASSFGHNQPQHF. The CDR3 DNA sequence: TGTGCTAGCAGCTTCGGACACAATCAGCCCCAGCATTTT.

The V gene is TRBV7-9, the J gene TRBJ2-2; D gene uncertain. The CDR3 covers 12 residues. V gave up 8 bases and J gave up 6 bases, with 10 bases separating them. Germline V gene lookup returns CDR1 SEHNR and CDR2 FQNEAQ (reference sequence). CDR3 region: CASRPSAGELFF. The CDR3 nucleotides read TGTGCCAGCCGGCCCAGCGCCGGGGAGCTGTTTTTT.

With respect to this clone: Different DNA sequences within this sample yield the same CDR3. Written as DNA, the CDR3 is TGTGCCAGCAGCACCCGTCCAGGTCTTGACACTGAAGCTTTCTTT. It encodes CASSTRPGLDTEAFF. The chain combines TRBV7-4 with TRBJ1-1; D not certain. The CDR3 is 15 residues long. The germline gives CDR1 SGHVT, CDR2 SQSDAQ. Trimming stripped 5 bases from V and 3 bases from J, with 16 bases between. The full variable domain, rest sourced from reference TRBV7-4 and TRBJ1-1, is GAGVSQSPRYKVAKRGRDVALRCDSISGHVTLYWYRQTLGQGSEVLTYSQSDAQRDKSGRPSGRFSAERPERSVSTLKIQRTEQGDSAVYLCASSTRPGLDTEAFFGQGTRLTVV.

The gene calls are TRBV9 and TRBJ1-2, with 9 bases that match TRBD1. Germline V CDR1 and CDR2: SGDLS, YYNGEE. The CDR3 sequence is 22 residues long. With 2 bases clipped from V and 0 bases from J, the junction kept 23 bases outside the gene matches. This chain's CDR3 is CASSVEDSGQGPKQKTNYGYTF. As DNA, the CDR3 is TGTGCCAGCAGCGTGGAAGACTCGGGACAGGGCCCCAAACAGAAGACTAACTATGGCTACACCTTC.

J is TRBJ1-5 and V is TRBV4-1; 8 bases line up with TRBD1. V lost 0 bases and J lost 4; bases outside the gene matches: 8. The CDR3 has 17 residues. In germline, CDR1 is MGHRA, CDR2 YSYEKL. CDR3 region: CASSQDNLDRGNQPQHF. The CDR3 nucleotides read TGCGCCAGCAGCCAAGACAATCTCGACAGGGGAAATCAGCCCCAGCATTTT.

The chain combines TRBV27 with TRBJ1-2; the D is unclear. Germline loops: CDR1 MNHEY, CDR2 SMNVEV (reference sequence). V was shortened by 2 bases and J by 6 bases, with 19 bases between the two germline ends. CDR3 length: 16 residues. As DNA, the CDR3 is TGTGCCAGCAGTTTACACCCGGGCAAGCGGTGGGATGGCTACACCTTC. Protein: CASSLHPGKRWDGYTF.

This chain links TRBV5-5 with TRBJ1-1; D is unresolved. V lost 8 bases and J 4 bases, leaving 15 bases between the germline ends. Germline V lookup: CDR1 SGHKS, CDR2 YYEKEE (reference sequence). The CDR3 spans 13 residues. The CDR3 DNA is TGTGCCAGTGGCGGCGGGGTTCTCACTGAAGCTTTCTTT. Translation gives CASGGGVLTEAFF.

The chain couples TRBV5-4 to TRBJ2-5; TRBD2 matches at 8 bases. V lost 1 base, J lost 6 bases, and 8 bases stayed unmatched. The CDR3 loop spans 15 amino acids. Looked up from germline, CDR1 is SGHNT and CDR2 is YYREEE (reference sequence). CDR3 sequence reads: CASSLLLSGEQTQYF. In DNA, the CDR3 is TGTGCCAGCAGCTTGCTTCTTAGCGGGGAACAGACCCAGTACTTC.

The V gene is TRBV11-2, the J gene TRBJ2-2, with 7 bases that match TRBD1. The CDR3 totals 15 residues. Germline trimming cut 6 bases from V and 0 bases from J; bases unmatched to any gene: 4. The germline gives CDR1 SGHAT, CDR2 FQNNGV. The CDR3 here is CASRPGQTNTGELFF. The CDR3 bases are TGTGCCAGCAGGCCGGGACAGACGAACACCGGGGAGCTGTTTTTT. The whole variable domain, filled in from reference TRBV11-2 and TRBJ2-2, reads EAGVAQSPRYKIIEKRQSVAFWCNPISGHATLYWYQQILGQGPKLLIQFQNNGVVDDSQLPKDRFSAERLKGVDSTLKIQPAKLEDSAVYLCASRPGQTNTGELFFGEGSRLTVL.

The chain is built from TRBV4-1 and TRBJ1-2; a weak D match, TRBD1 (5 bases). This CDR3 is 18 amino acids long. CDR1 and CDR2 from the germline V gene are MGHRA and YSYEKL. The V and J ends lost 4 bases and 2 bases respectively, with 23 bases between them. This CDR3 is CASSRLDSLNPKNYGYTF. Here the CDR3 DNA reads TGCGCCAGCAGCCGCCTTGACAGCCTAAACCCGAAAAACTATGGCTACACCTTC.

The chain is built from TRBV20-1 and TRBJ1-1; D unresolved. V lost 3 bases and J lost 7, with 9 bases in between. The CDR3 runs to 11 residues. The germline V gene encodes CDR1 DFQATT and CDR2 SNEGSKA (reference sequence). The chain's CDR3 is CSASGSGEAFF. CDR3 coding DNA: TGCAGTGCTAGCGGTTCCGGTGAAGCTTTCTTT.

This chain links TRBV27 with TRBJ2-3, with D unresolved. V lost 7 bases to trimming and J lost 2 bases, with 13 bases between them. The CDR3 runs to 14 residues. In germline, CDR1 is MNHEY, CDR2 SMNVEV (reference sequence). Written as DNA, the CDR3 is TGTGCCAGCACTGACGGTGAGGTCACAGATACGCAGTATTTT. It specifies CASTDGEVTDTQYF.

This clone has a handful of counts. This chain connects TRBV19 to TRBJ2-2; the D gene is possibly TRBD1 (7 bases). There are 16 residues in the CDR3. Trimming pared 7 bases from V and 1 base from J, leaving 16 bases between. Germline loops: CDR1 LNHDA, CDR2 SQIVND (reference sequence). The CDR3 loop reads CASIGGGTENTGELFF. Written as DNA, the CDR3 is TGTGCCAGTATCGGAGGGGGGACAGAGAACACCGGGGAGCTGTTTTTT.

The sample holds a few counts of this clone. The chain couples TRBV6-5 to TRBJ2-7, with 7 positions matching TRBD2. Germline CDR1 and CDR2: MNHEY and SVGAGI. This CDR3 is 14 amino acids long. J gave up 4 bases and V 0 bases, and 3 bases lay outside the gene matches. In DNA, the CDR3 is TGTGCCAGCAGTTACTCAGAGCGGGGATACGAGCAGTACTTC. This gives the protein CASSYSERGYEQYF.

The chain employs TRBV19 and TRBJ1-2; TRBD1 is a possible D gene (6 bases). This CDR3 is built from 15 residues. V shed 6 bases and J shed 5 bases, with 19 bases lying between them. Germline loops: CDR1 LNHDA, CDR2 SQIVND (reference sequence). CDR3 region: CASSLTGRDGYGYTF. As DNA, the CDR3 is TGTGCCAGTAGCCTAACAGGGAGGGATGGGTATGGCTACACCTTC.

The chain has TRBV6-5 and TRBJ2-5; tentative D call: TRBD2 (5 bases). Germline CDR1 is MNHEY and CDR2 is SVGAGI. The CDR3 spans 13 residues. With 0 bases removed from V and 4 bases from J, the gap between germline ends came to 6 bases. The CDR3 DNA is TGTGCCAGCAGTTACTCACTAGTAGAGACCCAGTACTTC. It specifies CASSYSLVETQYF.

The chain is built from TRBV4-1 and TRBJ2-1; 9 bases line up with TRBD2. V was clipped by 2 bases and J by 4 bases; unmatched bases: 12. The CDR3 spans 18 residues. Germline V gene lookup returns CDR1 MGHRA and CDR2 YSYEKL. The CDR3 region is CASSQMFQAGGLYNEQFF. CDR3 DNA sequence: TGCGCCAGCAGCCAAATGTTTCAAGCGGGGGGCTTATACAATGAGCAGTTCTTC.